This T cell receptor (beta chain) was profiled in a study of blood T cell repertoires in COVID-19. The overall study: COVID-19 samples collected from the United States, Italy and Spain covered acute and convalescent phases.

The CDR3 covers 12 residues. Trimming removed 9 bases at V and 3 bases at J, with 8 bases between. Germline V CDR1 and CDR2: ENHRY, SYGVKD. Clones were read by immunoSEQ multiplex PCR, and TCRdb kept only the in-frame ones, dropping some. The sample carries fewer than 650,000 clones, 70% to 90% recorded once. Specimen: peripheral blood. The source is a woman in her fifties or sixties with COVID-19, enrolled during active disease. This sequence joins TRBV10-3 and TRBJ1-4; D perhaps matches TRBD1 (5 bases). The CDR3: CAIMGPNEKLFF. CDR3 nucleotides: TGTGCCATTATGGGGCCTAATGAAAAACTGTTTTTT.